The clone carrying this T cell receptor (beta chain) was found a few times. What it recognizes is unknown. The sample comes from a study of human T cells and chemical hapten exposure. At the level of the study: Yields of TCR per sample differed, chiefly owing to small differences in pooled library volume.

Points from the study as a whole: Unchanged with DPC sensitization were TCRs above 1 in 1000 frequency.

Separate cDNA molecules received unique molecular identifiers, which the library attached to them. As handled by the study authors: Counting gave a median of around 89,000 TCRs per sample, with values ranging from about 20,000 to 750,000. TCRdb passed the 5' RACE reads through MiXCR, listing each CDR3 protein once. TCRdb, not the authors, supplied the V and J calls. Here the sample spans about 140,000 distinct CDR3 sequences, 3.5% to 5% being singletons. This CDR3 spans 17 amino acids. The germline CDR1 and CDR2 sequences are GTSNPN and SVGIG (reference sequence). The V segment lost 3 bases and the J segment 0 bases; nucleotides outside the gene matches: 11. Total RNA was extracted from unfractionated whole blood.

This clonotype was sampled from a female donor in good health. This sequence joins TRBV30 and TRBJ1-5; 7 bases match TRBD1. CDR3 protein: CAWREQGYGYSNQPQHF. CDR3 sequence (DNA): TGTGCCTGGAGGGAACAGGGGTACGGCTATAGCAATCAGCCCCAGCATTTT. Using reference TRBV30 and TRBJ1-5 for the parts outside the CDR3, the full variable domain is SQTIHQWPATLVQPVGSPLSLECTVEGTSNPNLYWYRQAAGRGLQLLFYSVGIGQISSEVPQNLSASRPQDRQFILSSKKLLLSDSGFYLCAWREQGYGYSNQPQHFGDGTRLSIL.